The rows below give T cell receptor beta chains drawn from one sample of a study of PD-1 blockade in classical Hodgkin lymphoma. Profiling relied on immunoSEQ multiplex PCR, and the TCRdb table lists in-frame clones only, not all of them. The table lists around 66,000 clones, 85% to 90% of them singletons. The sequencing here drew on peripheral blood mononuclear cells (PBMCs), taken at baseline. The source is a human donor with classical Hodgkin lymphoma. The CDR3 runs from the conserved cysteine through the conserved F or W. The D gene is left open where the match is weak. Size values are once, few and many counts, or a class for expanded clones, and some rows have none.

d_gene	j_gene	abundance	v_gene	CDR3nt	CDR3aa
-	TRBJ1-2	once	TRBV6-6	TGTGCCAGCAGTTACTCGGGCGCAGCCTATGGCTACACCTTC	CASSYSGAAYGYTF
-	TRBJ2-3	-	TRBV5-6	TGTGCCAGCAGCTTGAGGACCGCTAGCACAGATACGCAGTATTTT	CASSLRTASTDTQYF
TRBD2	TRBJ2-5	-	TRBV30	TGTGCCGCCCCAAGAGGGCTAGCGGGGGGAGAGACCCAGTACTTC	CAAPRGLAGGETQYF
-	TRBJ1-1	few	TRBV30	TGTGCCTGGAGTGTACTTAGGGTGGGTACTGAAGCTTTCTTT	CAWSVLRVGTEAFF
-	TRBJ2-2	-	TRBV6-1	TGTGCCAGCGCCAGAACCGGGGAGCTGTTTTTT	CASARTGELFF
TRBD2	TRBJ2-7	once	TRBV30	TGTGCCTCGAAGGGGGGACTAGCGGGTTCCTACGAGCAGTACTTC	CASKGGLAGSYEQYF
TRBD2	TRBJ2-3	-	TRBV7-9	TGTGCCAGCAGCTTAGTGGGGGGGACCAATACGCAGTATTTT	CASSLVGGTNTQYF
TRBD1	TRBJ2-5	-	TRBV15	TGTGCCACCAGCGGCAGACCGGGACAGGGTGGGGAGACCCAGTACTTC	CATSGRPGQGGETQYF
-	TRBJ2-3	-	TRBV7-9	TGTGCCAGCAGCTTAGTAGGCGTAGATACGCAGTATTTT	CASSLVGVDTQYF
-	TRBJ1-1	few	TRBV4-1	TGCGCCAGCAGCACTCAGGCGGACACTGAAGCTTTCTTT	CASSTQADTEAFF
-	TRBJ2-7	-	TRBV5-1	TGCGCCAGCAGCTTGGACAGAAGAGTTTACGAGCAGTACTTC	CASSLDRRVYEQYF
-	TRBJ1-1	-	TRBV28	TGTGCCAGCAGGCCAGCGACCGGACGGCCGCGGGACACTGAAGCTTTCTTT	CASRPATGRPRDTEAFF
-	TRBJ1-6	-	TRBV2	TGTGCCAGCAGTGATGTGGGTTCACCCCTCCACTTT	CASSDVGSPLHF
-	TRBJ1-4	-	TRBV7-9	TGTGCCAGCAGCTTGGGGGCAACTAATGAAAAACTGTTTTTT	CASSLGATNEKLFF
TRBD1	TRBJ1-5	-	TRBV6-5	TGTGCCAGCAGTTCCGGTCCGACAGGGGGGGTTCAGCCCCAGCATTTT	CASSSGPTGGVQPQHF
-	TRBJ2-1	once	TRBV6-5	TGTGCCAGCAGTTACATTCAGTACAATGAGCAGTTCTTC	CASSYIQYNEQFF
TRBD1	TRBJ1-6	few	TRBV19	TGTGCCAGTAATTATCAGGGGGATTCACCCCTCCACTTT	CASNYQGDSPLHF